This is a list of T cell receptor beta chains from one sample in a study of T-cell memory formation after mild COVID-19. TCRdb ran MiXCR on the 5' RACE reads and lists one entry per CDR3 protein. The sample records under 650,000 distinct CDR3 sequences, about 20% being singletons. Sequencing was done on a sample of PBMCs or a T cell subset sorted from them (not recorded which). The receptors were gathered from an adult woman who had mild COVID-19 (a few samples of this study predate the infection). Cell type and time point are not known. Each CDR3 is given with its conserved first and last residue. A D gene is named only where the DNA matches it firmly. Size is stated for part of the rows, as once, few or many counts, or as a class when the clone is expanded.

d_gene,abundance,v_gene,j_gene,CDR3aa,CDR3nt
.,many,TRBV20-1,TRBJ2-5,CSARDPGWETQYF,TGCAGTGCTAGAGACCCAGGTTGGGAGACCCAGTACTTC
.,.,TRBV7-8,TRBJ1-6,CASSSILGSYNSPLHF,TGTGCCAGCAGCTCGATACTTGGGTCCTATAATTCACCCCTCCACTTT
.,.,TRBV9,TRBJ1-1,CASSVARGPNTEAFF,TGTGCCAGCAGCGTAGCCCGGGGACCGAACACTGAAGCTTTCTTT
TRBD2,few,TRBV10-3,TRBJ2-1,CAISIGGGRVNEQFF,TGTGCCATCAGTATTGGTGGCGGGAGAGTGAATGAGCAGTTCTTC
.,few,TRBV20-1,TRBJ1-5,CSAREPRSGQPQHF,TGCAGTGCTAGGGAGCCGAGGTCAGGGCAGCCCCAGCATTTT
.,.,TRBV6-5,TRBJ2-2,CASSLFLGGPTGELFF,TGTGCCAGCAGTTTATTTCTCGGGGGGCCCACCGGGGAGCTGTTTTTT
TRBD2,.,TRBV7-9,TRBJ2-1,CASSLASGAGSYNEQFF,TGTGCCAGCAGCTTAGCGAGCGGGGCCGGGTCCTACAATGAGCAGTTCTTC
.,few,TRBV7-3,TRBJ2-3,CASSALGATDTQYF,TGTGCCAGCAGCGCCTTGGGAGCGACAGATACGCAGTATTTT
TRBD1,.,TRBV5-4,TRBJ2-5,CASSYGQGRRETQYF,TGTGCCAGCAGCTACGGACAGGGTAGACGAGAGACCCAGTACTTC
.,few,TRBV18,TRBJ1-6,CASSPVKGHYSPLHF,TGTGCCAGCTCACCGGTTAAGGGACACTATTCACCCCTCCACTTT
TRBD1,few,TRBV29-1,TRBJ1-1,CSVDRTGSNTEAFF,TGCAGCGTTGATCGGACAGGGTCGAACACTGAAGCTTTCTTT
.,.,TRBV24-1,TRBJ2-2,CATSDAGHLTGELFF,TGTGCCACCAGTGATGCGGGACACTTGACCGGGGAGCTGTTTTTT
TRBD2,.,TRBV6-5,TRBJ2-3,CASSYSRGTSHPSTDTQYF,TGTGCCAGCAGTTACTCGAGAGGGACTAGCCATCCTAGCACAGATACGCAGTATTTT
.,.,TRBV28,TRBJ2-4,CASSPPGIAKNIQYF,TGTGCCAGCAGTCCCCCCGGGATAGCCAAAAACATTCAGTACTTC
TRBD2,.,TRBV7-9,TRBJ2-3,CASSPAGGDTDTQYF,TGTGCCAGCAGCCCAGCGGGGGGGGACACAGATACGCAGTATTTT
.,many,TRBV5-1,TRBJ2-5,CASSLAPGMGETQYF,TGCGCCAGCAGCTTGGCCCCGGGGATGGGGGAGACCCAGTACTTC
.,few,TRBV7-2,TRBJ1-2,CASSLRQSNYGYTF,TGTGCCAGCAGCTTGAGACAGTCAAACTATGGCTACACCTTC
.,.,TRBV27,TRBJ2-7,CASSKLGYEQYF,TGTGCCAGCAGCAAATTGGGGTACGAGCAGTACTTC
.,.,TRBV18,TRBJ1-1,CASSPQNRDRDTEAFF,TGTGCCAGCTCACCACAGAACAGGGACCGGGACACTGAAGCTTTCTTT
TRBD2,.,TRBV5-1,TRBJ2-3,CASSLVVSGGKDTQYF,TGCGCCAGCAGCTTGGTTGTTAGCGGGGGAAAAGATACGCAGTATTTT
.,.,TRBV5-4,TRBJ2-7,CASSPREGGEEQYF,TGTGCCAGCAGCCCCCGTGAGGGCGGAGAAGAGCAGTACTTC
.,.,TRBV19,TRBJ1-1,CASSPQMNTEAFF,TGTGCCAGTAGTCCTCAGATGAACACTGAAGCTTTCTTT
TRBD1,few,TRBV5-1,TRBJ1-1,CASSGDSLNTEAFF,TGCGCCAGCAGCGGGGACAGCTTGAACACTGAAGCTTTCTTT
TRBD2,many,TRBV5-1,TRBJ2-1,CASSLGTSGDNEQFF,TGCGCCAGCAGCTTGGGTACTAGCGGGGACAATGAGCAGTTCTTC
TRBD1,many,TRBV6-5,TRBJ1-6,CASGTGRSYNSPLHF,TGTGCCAGCGGGACAGGCCGCTCCTATAATTCACCCCTCCACTTT
.,few,TRBV9,TRBJ1-2,CASSPDGVAFAGYTF,TGTGCCAGCAGCCCTGATGGGGTGGCCTTCGCTGGCTACACCTTC
.,.,TRBV9,TRBJ2-6,CASSVGLSGANVLTF,TGTGCCAGCAGCGTTGGTCTATCTGGGGCCAACGTCCTGACTTTC
TRBD2,.,TRBV7-2,TRBJ2-1,CASSLLPGLAGGSQQFF,TGTGCCAGCAGCCTGCTCCCGGGACTAGCGGGAGGCTCTCAGCAGTTCTTC
TRBD2,few,TRBV20-1,TRBJ2-1,CSARVPSGSSYNEQFF,TGCAGTGCTAGGGTGCCTAGCGGGAGCTCCTACAATGAGCAGTTCTTC
TRBD2,.,TRBV12-3/TRBV12-4,TRBJ2-7,CASSSWAGGSYEQYF,TGTGCCAGCAGTTCGTGGGCGGGGGGCTCCTACGAGCAGTACTTC
.,.,TRBV7-2,TRBJ2-2,CASSLSQTNTGELFF,TGTGCCAGCAGCTTGTCACAGACGAACACCGGGGAGCTGTTTTTT
.,.,TRBV15,TRBJ1-5,CATSRDGRDKLRSNQPQHF,TGTGCCACCAGCAGAGATGGGAGGGACAAACTACGTAGCAATCAGCCCCAGCATTTT
TRBD2,few,TRBV7-9,TRBJ2-1,CASISNLLADNEQFF,TGTGCCAGCATCTCTAACCTTCTAGCGGACAATGAGCAGTTCTTC
.,few,TRBV20-1,TRBJ2-1,CSARDPRRARQFF,TGCAGTGCTAGAGACCCGAGGAGGGCCCGGCAGTTCTTC
TRBD2,.,TRBV20-1,TRBJ2-2,CSARDLLAGENTGELFF,TGCAGTGCTAGAGATTTGCTAGCGGGGGAGAACACCGGGGAGCTGTTTTTT
.,.,TRBV11-1,TRBJ2-3,CASSLVVVGSTDTQYF,TGTGCCAGCAGCTTAGTGGTAGTCGGGTCGACAGATACGCAGTATTTT
.,few,TRBV19,TRBJ2-1,CASSRSRGRSYNEQFF,TGTGCCAGTAGTAGGTCTCGAGGAAGGTCCTACAATGAGCAGTTCTTC
.,many,TRBV4-2,TRBJ2-1,CASSQDRNEQFF,TGCGCCAGCAGCCAAGACAGGAATGAGCAGTTCTTC
.,many,TRBV24-1,TRBJ2-7,CATSIQESFYEQYF,TGTGCCACCAGCATACAGGAATCGTTCTACGAGCAGTACTTC
.,few,TRBV18,TRBJ2-3,CASSPDSNREAGPTDTQYF,TGTGCCAGCTCACCGGACAGTAACAGGGAAGCGGGGCCAACAGATACGCAGTATTTT